A selection of T cell receptor beta chains follows, all from one sample in a study of shared clonotypes between healthy human individuals. TCRdb's table, derived via immunoSEQ multiplex PCR, lists solely in-frame clones and lacks some. Among about 2.3 million clones, just over 90% were seen once, and the ten largest hold about 0.39%. Sequenced input: naive CD4+ T cells from PBMCs. The source is a man younger than 35 in good health. Some clones in this sample may be carry-over from other donors' samples. Each CDR3 is given with its conserved first and last residue. Each record gives: J gene, V gene, D gene, CDR3 protein, CDR3 DNA. A D gene is named only where the DNA matches it firmly.

TRBJ2-2 TRBV28 - CASSFWRDPTGELFF TGTGCCAGCAGTTTTTGGAGGGACCCCACCGGGGAGCTGTTTTTT
TRBJ2-7 TRBV27 - CASSLELGLPYEQYF TGTGCCAGCAGTTTAGAATTAGGGCTCCCCTACGAGCAGTACTTC
TRBJ2-1 TRBV5-4 TRBD1 CASSLGQGASSSYNEQFF TGTGCCAGCAGCCTGGGACAGGGGGCATCGAGCTCCTACAATGAGCAGTTCTTC
TRBJ2-7 TRBV25-1 TRBD1 CASSELGTVAYEQYF TGTGCCAGCAGTGAATTAGGGACAGTGGCTTACGAGCAGTACTTC
TRBJ2-1 TRBV7-2 - CASSRDTLNEQFF TGTGCCAGCTCCCGGGACACGTTGAATGAGCAGTTCTTC
TRBJ1-4 TRBV5-1 - CASSFRVPNEKLFF TGCGCCAGCAGCTTCAGGGTTCCCAATGAAAAACTGTTTTTT
TRBJ1-2 TRBV5-8 - CASSSQGPPHGYTF TGTGCCAGCAGCTCACAGGGCCCTCCTCACGGCTACACCTTC
TRBJ1-1 TRBV6-5 TRBD1 CASSRAGGTTEAFF TGTGCCAGCAGTCGGGCAGGGGGGACCACTGAAGCTTTCTTT
TRBJ1-4 TRBV5-1 - CASSLNPSAFGEKLFF TGCGCCAGCAGCTTGAACCCCTCGGCTTTTGGGGAAAAACTGTTTTTT
TRBJ1-4 TRBV25-1 - CASSESWVEKLFF TGTGCCAGCAGTGAATCTTGGGTTGAAAAACTGTTTTTT
TRBJ1-2 TRBV13 - CASSRQTGRNYGYTF TGTGCCAGCAGCCGACAAACCGGGAGGAACTATGGCTACACCTTC
TRBJ2-5 TRBV5-1 - CASSRGGTPEETQYF TGCGCCAGCAGCCGAGGTGGGACTCCGGAGGAGACCCAGTACTTC
TRBJ2-1 TRBV5-1 - CASSLRAGAYNEQFF TGCGCCAGCAGCTTGAGGGCAGGGGCGTACAATGAGCAGTTCTTC
TRBJ2-3 TRBV5-4 TRBD2 CASSLGLATDTQYF TGTGCCAGCAGCTTGGGACTAGCAACGGATACGCAGTATTTT
TRBJ2-7 TRBV28 TRBD2 CASSSPGLAISEQYF TGTGCCAGCAGTTCACCGGGACTAGCCATCTCCGAGCAGTACTTC
TRBJ1-1 TRBV9 - CASSADGNTEAFF TGTGCCAGCAGCGCGGACGGGAACACTGAAGCTTTCTTT
TRBJ2-2 TRBV28 - CASSLINGELFF TGTGCCAGCAGTTTAATTAACGGGGAGCTGTTTTTT
TRBJ1-2 TRBV6-5 - CASSYIAQSYGYTF TGTGCCAGCAGTTACATCGCCCAATCCTATGGCTACACCTTC
TRBJ2-7 TRBV13 - CASTQFRSYEQYF TGTGCCAGCACCCAGTTCCGGAGTTACGAGCAGTACTTC
TRBJ2-3 TRBV7-9 - CASSFYTPLTDTQYF TGTGCCAGCAGCTTCTATACCCCGCTCACAGATACGCAGTATTTT
TRBJ1-2 TRBV9 TRBD1 CASSPSGVGTANYGYTF TGTGCCAGCAGCCCCAGTGGGGTGGGGACAGCCAACTATGGCTACACCTTC
TRBJ1-1 TRBV9 - CASSPSTGLEAFF TGTGCCAGCAGCCCATCGACGGGGCTCGAAGCTTTCTTT
TRBJ2-2 TRBV28 - CASSFGQYTGELFF TGTGCCAGCAGTTTCGGTCAGTACACCGGGGAGCTGTTTTTT